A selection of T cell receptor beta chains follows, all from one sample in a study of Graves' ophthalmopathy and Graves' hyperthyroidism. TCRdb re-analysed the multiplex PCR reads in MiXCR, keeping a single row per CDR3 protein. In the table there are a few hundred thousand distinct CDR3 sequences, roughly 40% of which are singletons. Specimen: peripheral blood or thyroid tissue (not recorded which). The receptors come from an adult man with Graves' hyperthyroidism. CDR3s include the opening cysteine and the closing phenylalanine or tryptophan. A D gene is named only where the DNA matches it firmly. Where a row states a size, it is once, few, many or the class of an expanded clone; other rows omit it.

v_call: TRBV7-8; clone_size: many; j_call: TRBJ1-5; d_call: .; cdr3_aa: CASSPLPAQINQPQHF; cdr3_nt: TGTGCCAGCAGCCCCTTACCAGCCCAAATTAATCAGCCCCAGCATTTT
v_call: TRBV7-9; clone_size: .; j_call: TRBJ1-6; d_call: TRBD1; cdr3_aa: CASSFTGTAGSPLHF; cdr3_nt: TGTGCCAGCAGCTTTACCGGGACAGCGGGGTCACCCCTCCACTTT
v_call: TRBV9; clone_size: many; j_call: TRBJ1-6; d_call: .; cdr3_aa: CASSVAGAAIDSPLHF; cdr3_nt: TGTGCCAGCAGCGTAGCGGGGGCCGCCATTGATTCACCCCTCCACTTT
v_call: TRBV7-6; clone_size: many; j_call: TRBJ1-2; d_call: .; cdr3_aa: CASSLQAGGANYGYTF; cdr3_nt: TGTGCCAGCAGCTTACAGGCAGGTGGAGCTAACTATGGCTACACCTTC
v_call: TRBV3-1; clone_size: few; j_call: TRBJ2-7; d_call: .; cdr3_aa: CASSQGSVGYEQYF; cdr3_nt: TGTGCCAGCAGCCAAGGTTCTGTGGGGTACGAGCAGTACTTC
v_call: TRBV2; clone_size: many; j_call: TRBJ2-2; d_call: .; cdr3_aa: CASSERQTGTLRTGELFF; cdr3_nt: TGTGCCAGCAGTGAACGTCAAACCGGGACTCTAAGAACCGGGGAGCTGTTTTTT
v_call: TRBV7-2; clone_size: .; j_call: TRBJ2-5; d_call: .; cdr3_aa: CASSTRGATQETQCF; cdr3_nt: TGTGCCAGCTCAACCCGAGGGGCTACCCAAGAGACCCAGTGCTTC
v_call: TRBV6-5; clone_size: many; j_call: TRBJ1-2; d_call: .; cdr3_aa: CASSEGIFYGYTF; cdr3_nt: TGTGCCAGCAGCGAGGGAATCTTCTATGGCTACACCTTC
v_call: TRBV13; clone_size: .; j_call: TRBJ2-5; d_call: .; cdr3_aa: CASSPVGGPETQYF; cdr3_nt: TGTGCCAGCAGCCCGGTGGGGGGGCCGGAGACCCAGTACTTC
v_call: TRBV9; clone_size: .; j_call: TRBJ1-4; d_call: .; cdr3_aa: CASSVGVYAGSNEKLFF; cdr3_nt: TGTGCCAGCAGCGTAGGCGTTTATGCGGGTTCTAATGAAAAACTGTTTTTT
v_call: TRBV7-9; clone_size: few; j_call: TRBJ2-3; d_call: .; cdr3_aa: CASSELISADTQYF; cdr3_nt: TGTGCCAGCAGCGAACTCATATCGGCAGATACGCAGTATTTT
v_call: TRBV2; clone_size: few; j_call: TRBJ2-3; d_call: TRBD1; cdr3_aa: CASTSTRGRDTQYF; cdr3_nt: TGTGCCAGCACCTCTACCAGGGGGCGAGATACGCAGTATTTT
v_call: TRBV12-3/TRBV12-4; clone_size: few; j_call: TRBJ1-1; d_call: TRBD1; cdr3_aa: CASSSDRAANTEAFF; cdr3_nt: TGTGCCAGCAGTTCGGACAGGGCGGCGAACACTGAAGCTTTCTTT
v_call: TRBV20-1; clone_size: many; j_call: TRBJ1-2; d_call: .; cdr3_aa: CSAPTAPRGYTF; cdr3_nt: TGCAGTGCCCCGACTGCCCCACGGGGCTACACCTTC
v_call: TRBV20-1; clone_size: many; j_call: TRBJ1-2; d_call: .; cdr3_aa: CSAREVDNYGYTF; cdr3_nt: TGCAGTGCTAGAGAGGTGGACAACTATGGCTACACCTTC
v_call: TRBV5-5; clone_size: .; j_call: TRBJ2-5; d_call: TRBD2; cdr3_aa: CASSPAGLATVETQYF; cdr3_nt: TGTGCCAGCAGCCCCGCGGGACTAGCGACGGTTGAGACCCAGTACTTC
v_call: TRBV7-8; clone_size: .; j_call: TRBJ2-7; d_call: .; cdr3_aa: CASHTEDGASEQYF; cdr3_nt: TGTGCCAGCCACACTGAGGACGGGGCAAGCGAGCAGTACTTC
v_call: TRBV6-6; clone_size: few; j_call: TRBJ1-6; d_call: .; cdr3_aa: CASSTPGPSPLHF; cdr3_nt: TGTGCCAGCAGTACCCCTGGGCCTTCACCCCTCCACTTT
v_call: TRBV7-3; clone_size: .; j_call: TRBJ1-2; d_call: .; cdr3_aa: CASSPKIGGTDGYTF; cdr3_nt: TGTGCCAGCAGCCCAAAGATAGGAGGGACGGATGGCTACACCTTC
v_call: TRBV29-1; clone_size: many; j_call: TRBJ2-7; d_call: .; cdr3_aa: CSVDKQGGTGEQYF; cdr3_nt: TGCAGCGTTGATAAGCAGGGTGGTACGGGCGAGCAGTACTTC
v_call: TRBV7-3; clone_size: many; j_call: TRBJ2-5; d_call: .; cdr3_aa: CASSYSLWETQYF; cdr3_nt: TGTGCCAGCAGCTACTCCTTATGGGAGACCCAGTACTTC
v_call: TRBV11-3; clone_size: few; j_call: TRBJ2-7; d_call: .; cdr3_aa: CASSLEEDSYEQYF; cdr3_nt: TGTGCCAGCAGCTTAGAGGAGGACTCCTACGAGCAGTACTTC
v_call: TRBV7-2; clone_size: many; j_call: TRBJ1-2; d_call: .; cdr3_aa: CASSRPGRDYGYTF; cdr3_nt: TGTGCCAGCAGCCGGCCGGGAAGGGACTATGGCTACACCTTC
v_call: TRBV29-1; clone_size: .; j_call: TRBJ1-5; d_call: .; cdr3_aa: CSVNTGFHSNQPQHF; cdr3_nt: TGCAGCGTTAATACAGGGTTTCATAGCAATCAGCCCCAGCATTTT
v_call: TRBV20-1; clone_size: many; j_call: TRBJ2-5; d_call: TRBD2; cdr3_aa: CSAQLAGGETQYF; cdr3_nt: TGCAGTGCCCAACTAGCGGGGGGAGAGACCCAGTACTTC
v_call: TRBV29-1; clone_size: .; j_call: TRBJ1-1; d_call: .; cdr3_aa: CSATSDGAWNTEAFF; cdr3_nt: TGCAGCGCCACCAGTGACGGGGCGTGGAACACTGAAGCTTTCTTT
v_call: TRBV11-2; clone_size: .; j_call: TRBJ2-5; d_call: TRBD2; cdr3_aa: CASSLAHSGGAETQYF; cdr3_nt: TGTGCCAGCAGCTTAGCTCATAGCGGGGGGGCGGAGACCCAGTACTTC
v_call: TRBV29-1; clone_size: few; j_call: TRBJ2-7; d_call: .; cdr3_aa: CSVTQGYEQYF; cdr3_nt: TGCAGCGTGACACAGGGTTACGAGCAGTACTTC
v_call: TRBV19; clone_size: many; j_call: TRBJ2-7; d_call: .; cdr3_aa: CASSGQSSYEQYF; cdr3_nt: TGTGCCAGTAGCGGACAGAGCTCCTACGAGCAGTACTTC
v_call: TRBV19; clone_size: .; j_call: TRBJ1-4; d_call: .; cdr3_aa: CASTDRRIDEKLFF; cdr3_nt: TGTGCCAGTACAGACAGGAGGATCGATGAAAAACTGTTTTTT
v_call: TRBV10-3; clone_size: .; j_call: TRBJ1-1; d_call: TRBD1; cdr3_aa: CAISEISGGEAFF; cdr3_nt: TGTGCCATCAGTGAGATTTCAGGGGGTGAAGCTTTCTTT
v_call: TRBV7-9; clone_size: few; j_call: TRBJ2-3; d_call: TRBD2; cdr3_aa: CASSLTSGGLTDTQYF; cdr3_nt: TGTGCCAGCAGCTTAACTAGCGGGGGGCTCACAGATACGCAGTATTTT
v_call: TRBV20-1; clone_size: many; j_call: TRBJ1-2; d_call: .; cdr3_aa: CSAREKGYGYTF; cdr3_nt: TGCAGTGCTAGAGAGAAAGGGTATGGCTACACCTTC
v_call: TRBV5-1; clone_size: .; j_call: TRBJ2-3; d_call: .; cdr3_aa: CASSLASESRSTDTQYF; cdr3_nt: TGCGCCAGCAGCTTGGCTAGCGAATCACGTTCCACAGATACGCAGTATTTT
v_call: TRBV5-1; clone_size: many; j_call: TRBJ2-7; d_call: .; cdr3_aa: CASSLSRREQYF; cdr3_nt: TGCGCCAGCAGCTTGTCGAGGCGCGAGCAGTACTTC
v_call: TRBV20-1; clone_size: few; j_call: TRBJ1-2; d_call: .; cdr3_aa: CSARDTGITYGYTF; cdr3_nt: TGCAGTGCTAGAGATACAGGGATTACCTATGGCTACACCTTC
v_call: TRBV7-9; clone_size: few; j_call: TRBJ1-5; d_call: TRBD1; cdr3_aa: CASSLRQGAETQHF; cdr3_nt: TGTGCCAGCAGCTTACGACAGGGGGCTGAGACCCAGCATTTT
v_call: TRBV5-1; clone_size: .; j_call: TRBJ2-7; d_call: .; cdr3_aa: CASSLEAGAGNEQYF; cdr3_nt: TGCGCCAGCAGCTTGGAGGCAGGGGCGGGCAATGAGCAGTACTTC
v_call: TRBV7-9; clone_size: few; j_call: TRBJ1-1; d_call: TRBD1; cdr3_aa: CASSQEGGNRGNTEAFF; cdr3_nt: TGCGCCAGCAGCCAAGAAGGCGGAAACAGGGGGAACACTGAAGCTTTCTTT
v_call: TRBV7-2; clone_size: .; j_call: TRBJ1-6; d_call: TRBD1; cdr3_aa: CASSPRTGSHSPLHF; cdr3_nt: TGTGCCAGCTCACCAAGGACAGGGAGTCATTCACCCCTCCACTTT
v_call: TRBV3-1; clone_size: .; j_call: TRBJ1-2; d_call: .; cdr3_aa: CASSPRGRSGPNYGYTF; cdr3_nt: TGTGCCAGCAGCCCACGCGGCAGATCTGGACCTAACTATGGCTACACCTTC
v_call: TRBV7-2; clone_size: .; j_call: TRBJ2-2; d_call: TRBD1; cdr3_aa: CASRRPGQASGELFF; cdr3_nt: TGTGCCAGCAGGCGACCGGGACAGGCGTCCGGGGAGCTGTTTTTT
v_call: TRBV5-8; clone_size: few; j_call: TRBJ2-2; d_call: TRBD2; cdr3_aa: CASSSAGLADNTGELFF; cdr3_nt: TGTGCCAGCAGTAGTGCAGGACTAGCGGACAACACCGGGGAGCTGTTTTTT
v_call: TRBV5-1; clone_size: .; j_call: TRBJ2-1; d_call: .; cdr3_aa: CASSLGGTAYNEQFF; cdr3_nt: TGCGCCAGCAGCTTGGGCGGGACGGCCTACAATGAGCAGTTCTTC
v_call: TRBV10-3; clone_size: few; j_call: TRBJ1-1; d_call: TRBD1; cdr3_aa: CASTKQGAGEAFF; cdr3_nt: TGTGCCAGCACCAAACAGGGGGCTGGTGAAGCTTTCTTT
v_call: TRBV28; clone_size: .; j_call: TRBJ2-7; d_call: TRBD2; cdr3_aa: CASSSRGGWTYEQYF; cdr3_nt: TGTGCCAGCAGTTCCCGGGGGGGGTGGACCTACGAGCAGTACTTC
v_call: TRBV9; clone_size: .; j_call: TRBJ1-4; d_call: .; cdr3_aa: CASSVGGAGVEKLFF; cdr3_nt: TGTGCCAGCAGCGTCGGCGGGGCAGGGGTAGAAAAACTGTTTTTT
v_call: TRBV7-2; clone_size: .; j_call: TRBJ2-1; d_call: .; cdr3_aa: CASSLVGRNEQFF; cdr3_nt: TGTGCCAGCAGCTTAGTGGGACGAAATGAGCAGTTCTTC
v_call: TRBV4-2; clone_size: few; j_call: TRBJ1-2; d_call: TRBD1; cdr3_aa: CASSQKGARYGYTF; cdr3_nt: TGTGCCAGCAGCCAAAAGGGGGCTCGCTATGGCTACACCTTC
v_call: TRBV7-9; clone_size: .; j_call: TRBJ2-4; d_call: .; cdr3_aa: CASSVPGTGNIQYF; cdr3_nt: TGTGCCAGCAGCGTCCCCGGGACGGGAAACATTCAGTACTTC
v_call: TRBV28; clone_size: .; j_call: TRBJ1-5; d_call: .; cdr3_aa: CASSVLRGADQPQHF; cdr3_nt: TGTGCCAGCAGTGTTCTTAGGGGGGCCGATCAGCCCCAGCATTTT
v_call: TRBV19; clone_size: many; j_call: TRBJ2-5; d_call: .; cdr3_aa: CASSMSQGFWETQYF; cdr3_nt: TGTGCCAGTAGTATGTCGCAGGGGTTCTGGGAGACCCAGTACTTC
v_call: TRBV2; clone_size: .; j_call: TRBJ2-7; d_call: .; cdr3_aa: CASNPSGVFYEQYF; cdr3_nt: TGTGCCAGCAACCCCTCAGGGGTATTCTACGAGCAGTACTTC
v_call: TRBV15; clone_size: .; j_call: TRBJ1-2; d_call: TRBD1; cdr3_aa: CASKRTGGKHGYTF; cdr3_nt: TGTGCCAGCAAGCGGACAGGGGGGAAGCATGGCTACACCTTC
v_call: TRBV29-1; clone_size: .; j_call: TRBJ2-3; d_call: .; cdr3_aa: CSGWEIWDTQYF; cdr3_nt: TGCAGTGGATGGGAGATTTGGGATACGCAGTATTTT
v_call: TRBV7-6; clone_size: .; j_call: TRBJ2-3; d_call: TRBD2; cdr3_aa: CASSFTSGRITDTQYF; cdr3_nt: TGTGCCAGCAGCTTTACTAGCGGGAGAATCACAGATACGCAGTATTTT
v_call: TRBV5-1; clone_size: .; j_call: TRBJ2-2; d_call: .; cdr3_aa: CASSLEGGAIAGELFF; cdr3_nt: TGCGCCAGCAGCTTGGAGGGGGGAGCGATAGCCGGGGAGCTGTTTTTT
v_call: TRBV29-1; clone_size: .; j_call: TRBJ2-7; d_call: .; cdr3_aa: CSVLRDTDYEQYF; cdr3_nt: TGCAGCGTTCTCCGGGACACAGACTACGAGCAGTACTTC
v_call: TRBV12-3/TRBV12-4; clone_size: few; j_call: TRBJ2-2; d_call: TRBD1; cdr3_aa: CASTLRSRGLYTGELFF; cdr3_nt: TGTGCCAGCACCCTTAGGTCCAGGGGGCTTTACACCGGGGAGCTGTTTTTT
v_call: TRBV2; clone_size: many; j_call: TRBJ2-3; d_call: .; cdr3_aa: CASSEYLSTDTQYF; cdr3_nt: TGTGCCAGCAGTGAATATCTCAGCACAGATACGCAGTATTTT